This T cell receptor beta chain was retrieved from a study of shared clonotypes between healthy human individuals. Study-level points and caveats: The rarefaction results pointed to incomplete sorted-subset sequencing despite large depth. Researchers found naive subsets generally carried larger estimated richness than memory subsets.

The data were produced by immunoSEQ multiplex PCR, yet TCRdb's version contains in-frame clones alone and is incomplete. The sample includes roughly 2.5 million clones, 85% to 95% of them seen just once. Germline CDR1 is DFQATT and CDR2 is SNEGSKA (reference sequence). The CDR3 has 11 amino acids. Deletions cut 2 bases from V and 12 bases from J, with 11 bases between. This clone was detected only a few times. Its antigen remains unidentified. This clonotype originated in a man between 18 and 29 years old in good health. The source material was naive CD4+ T cells sorted from blood. Noted subset: CD45RA+ positively selected. This chain joins TRBV20-1 and TRBJ1-5; D not resolved. Here the CDR3 reads CSARTLMNQHF. The DNA for the CDR3 is TGCAGTGCTAGAACCCTCATGAACCAGCATTTT.